This T cell receptor beta chain was identified in a study of blood T cell repertoires in COVID-19 (dated by TCRdb to 2020 to 2021). About the study as a whole: Collaborator samples came from the United States, Italy and Spain and covered acute and convalescent phases of COVID-19. The prospective study material was composed of cDNA or gDNA derived from T cells, B-cell-depleted T cells, or PBMCs. Deeply sampled blood TCRbeta repertoires from subjects exposed to, actively infected with, or recovered from COVID-19 were included in the dataset. The repertoires were released in a freely available public database intended as a resource for research on the immune response to SARS-CoV-2. Samples came from the ongoing ImmuneRACE study (first 160 participants) plus 1,254 subjects from 6 global collaborators. Nearly every sample came with metadata listing a de-identified subject ID, COVID-19 status, age in years and sex. HLA class I and class II types, where available, came from metadata supplied by the sample provider rather than from assay-based typing.

The collaborating institutions used their own protocols to collect whole blood in K2EDTA tubes. For TCRbeta analysis, collaborator samples were shipped as frozen whole blood, as isolated PBMCs, or as DNA extracted from either sample type. General conclusions and limits of the study: Clinical and demographic metadata were provided uncurated, with the amount varying by source and participant.

As concerns this clone: The target of this receptor is not known. No qualities accompany the bases; no much larger clone lies one base away.

Taken from the germline V gene, the CDR1 and CDR2 loops are SGHTA and FQGNSA. From the cysteine through the phenylalanine, the CDR3 covers 14 amino acids. CDR3 DNA is the only sequence kept; it has 42 bases, read in frame from the first base. Trimming takes 3 bases off V and 5 bases off J; junction bases not matched to a gene: 2. TCRbeta CDR3 regions were amplified from genomic DNA by means of the immunoSEQ Assay, a bias-controlled multiplex PCR. The source study handled its data this way. The number of nucleated cells in each sample was estimated from the amplification of reference gene primers within the assay. To quantify the absolute abundance of each unique TCRbeta CDR3 rearrangement, sequence reads were collapsed and filtered. For each sample, productive Simpson clonality was calculated as the square root of Simpson's diversity index across productive rearrangements. TCRdb took this table from immuneACCESS and kept in-frame rearrangements with V and J called. Such tables lack part of the clones; where checked against another copy, unresolved V genes explain under half of the gap, and the rest is unexplained. For V, J and clone size, that table is used; D and trimming come from the DNA. This sample comprises 95,000 to 100,000 clones, approximately 88% of them detected only once. The ten largest make up 17% of the sample.

The TCR sequence derives from a woman aged 55-70 years with acute or convalescent COVID-19. Specimen: peripheral blood. The chain uses TRBV7-2 and TRBJ2-5; TRBD2 aligns with 11 central bases. The CDR3 amino acid sequence is: CASSLTSGDETQYF. The DNA reads as follows: TGTGCCAGCAGCTTGACTAGCGGGGATGAGACCCAGTACTTC.